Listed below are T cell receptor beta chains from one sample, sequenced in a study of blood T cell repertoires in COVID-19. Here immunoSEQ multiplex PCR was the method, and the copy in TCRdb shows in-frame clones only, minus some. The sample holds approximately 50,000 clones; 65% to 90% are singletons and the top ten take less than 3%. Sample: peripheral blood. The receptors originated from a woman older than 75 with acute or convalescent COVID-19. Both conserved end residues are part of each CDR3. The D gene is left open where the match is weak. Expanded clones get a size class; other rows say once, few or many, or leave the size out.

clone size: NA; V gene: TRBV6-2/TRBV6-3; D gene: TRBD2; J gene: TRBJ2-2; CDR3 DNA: TGTGCCAGCAGTTTCGGGGGGGGATTCGGGGAGCTGTTTTTT; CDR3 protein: CASSFGGGFGELFF
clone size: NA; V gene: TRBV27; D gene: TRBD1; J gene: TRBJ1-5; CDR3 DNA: TGTGCCAGCAGTTCCGTCGGCGACAGGGTAAGCAATCAGCCCCAGCATTTT; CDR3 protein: CASSSVGDRVSNQPQHF
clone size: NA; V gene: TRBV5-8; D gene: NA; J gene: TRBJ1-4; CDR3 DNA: TGTGCCAGCACCATTAATGAAAAACTGTTTTTT; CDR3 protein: CASTINEKLFF
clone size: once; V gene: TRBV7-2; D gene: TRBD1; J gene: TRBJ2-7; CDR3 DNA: TGTGCCAGCAGCCCGGACAGGGGGGTGAACGAGCAGTACTTC; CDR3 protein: CASSPDRGVNEQYF
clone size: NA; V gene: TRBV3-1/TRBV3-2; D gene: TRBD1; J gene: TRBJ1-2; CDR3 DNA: TGTGCCAGCAGCCAAGCACAGGGGTATGGCTACACCTTC; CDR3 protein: CASSQAQGYGYTF
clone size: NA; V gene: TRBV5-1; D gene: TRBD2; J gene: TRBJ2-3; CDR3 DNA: TGCGCCAGCAGCTTGGGGCTAGCGGGGGTGACAGATACGCAGTATTTT; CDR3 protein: CASSLGLAGVTDTQYF
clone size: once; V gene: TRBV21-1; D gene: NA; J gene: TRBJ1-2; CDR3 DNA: TGTGCCAGCAGGACCGGGGACAGGGGTAAGGAGCCTGATGGCTACACCTTC; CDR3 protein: CASRTGDRGKEPDGYTF
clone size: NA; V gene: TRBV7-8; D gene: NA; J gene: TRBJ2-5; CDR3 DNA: TGTGCCAGCAGCTTTGGGCCGAAAAAAGAGACCCAGTACTTC; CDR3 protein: CASSFGPKKETQYF
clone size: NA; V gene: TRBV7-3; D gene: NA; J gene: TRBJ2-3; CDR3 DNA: TGTGCCAGCACCCCCTCCCCGGGGAGCCCAGATACGCAGTATTTT; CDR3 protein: CASTPSPGSPDTQYF
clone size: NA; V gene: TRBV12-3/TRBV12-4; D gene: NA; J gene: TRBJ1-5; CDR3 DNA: TGTGCCAGCACTCGACAAAATCAGCCCCAGCATTTT; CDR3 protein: CASTRQNQPQHF
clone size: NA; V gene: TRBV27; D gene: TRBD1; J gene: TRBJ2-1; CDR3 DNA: TGTGCCAGCAGTACCCGGGACAGAAGCATCCATGAGCAGTTCTTC; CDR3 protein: CASSTRDRSIHEQFF
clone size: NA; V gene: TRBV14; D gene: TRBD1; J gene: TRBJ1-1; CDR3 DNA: TGTGCCAGCAGCCAAGGACAGGGGGTAAAAGCTTTCTTT; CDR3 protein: CASSQGQGVKAFF
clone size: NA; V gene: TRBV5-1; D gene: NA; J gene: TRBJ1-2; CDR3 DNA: TGCGCCAGCCAACCCGGGGCCAGCGGGCTCTATGGCTACACCTTC; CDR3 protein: CASQPGASGLYGYTF
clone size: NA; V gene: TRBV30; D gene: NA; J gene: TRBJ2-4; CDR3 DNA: TGTGCCTTATTGTTCAGAAACATTCAGTACTTC; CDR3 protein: CALLFRNIQYF
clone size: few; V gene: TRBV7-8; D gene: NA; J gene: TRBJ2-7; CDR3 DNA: TGTGCCAGCAGCTTAGCAGACTCTCCCTCCTACGAGCAGTACTTC; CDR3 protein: CASSLADSPSYEQYF
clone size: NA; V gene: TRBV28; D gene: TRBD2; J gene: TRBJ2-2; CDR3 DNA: TGTGCCAGCAGCCCTAGCGGGGTCCTAAGGAGCACCGGGGAGCTGTTTTTT; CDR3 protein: CASSPSGVLRSTGELFF
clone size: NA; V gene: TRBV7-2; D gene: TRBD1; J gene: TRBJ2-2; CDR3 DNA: TGTGCCAGCATCACCACAGGGGGAGTCACCGGGGAGCTGTTTTTT; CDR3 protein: CASITTGGVTGELFF
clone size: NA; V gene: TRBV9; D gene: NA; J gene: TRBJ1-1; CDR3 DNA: TGTGCCAGCAGCCCCCCCTTTGGAGACCTGAACACTGAAGCTTTCTTT; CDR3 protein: CASSPPFGDLNTEAFF
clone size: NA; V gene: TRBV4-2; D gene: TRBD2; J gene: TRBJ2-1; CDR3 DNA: TGTGCCAGCAGCCAAGATAGGGCTAGCGGAGGCAATGAGCAGTTCTTC; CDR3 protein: CASSQDRASGGNEQFF
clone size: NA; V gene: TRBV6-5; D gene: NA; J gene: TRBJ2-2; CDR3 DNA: TGTGCCAGCAGTTATGGGAGCGACACCGGGGAGCTGTTTTTT; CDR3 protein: CASSYGSDTGELFF
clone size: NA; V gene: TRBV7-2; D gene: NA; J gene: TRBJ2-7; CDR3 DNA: TGTGCCAGCAGCCCCCAGGTCGGCTACGAGCAGTACTTC; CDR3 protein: CASSPQVGYEQYF
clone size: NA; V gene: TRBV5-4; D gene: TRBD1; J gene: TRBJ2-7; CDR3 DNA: TGTGCCAGCAGCCTCCGGGACAGGGCCTACGAGCAGTACTTC; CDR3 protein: CASSLRDRAYEQYF
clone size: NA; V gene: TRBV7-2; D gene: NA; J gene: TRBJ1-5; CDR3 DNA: TGTGCCAGCAGCTTCGGGGAAGGTCAGCCCCAGCATTTT; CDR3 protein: CASSFGEGQPQHF
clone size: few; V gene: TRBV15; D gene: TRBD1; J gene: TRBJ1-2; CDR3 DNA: TGTGCCACCAGCAGAGATTCACAGGGGTCCTATGGCTACACCTTC; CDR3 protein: CATSRDSQGSYGYTF
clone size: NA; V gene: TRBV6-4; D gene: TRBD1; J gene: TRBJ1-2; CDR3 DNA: TGTGCCAGCAGTCCGGGACAGGGCGGGTCTGGCTACACCTTC; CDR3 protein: CASSPGQGGSGYTF
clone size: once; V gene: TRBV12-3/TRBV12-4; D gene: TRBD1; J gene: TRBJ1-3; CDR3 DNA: TGTGCCAGCAGATACAGGGGTGGAAACACCATATATTTT; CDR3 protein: CASRYRGGNTIYF
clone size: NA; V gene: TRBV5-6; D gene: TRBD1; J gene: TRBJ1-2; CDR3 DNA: TGTGCCAGCAGCTGGACAGGGACAGGCGGCTACACCTTC; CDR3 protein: CASSWTGTGGYTF
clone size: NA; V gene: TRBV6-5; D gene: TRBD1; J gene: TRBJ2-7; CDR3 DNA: TGTGCCAGCAAGTCGAGACAGGGGAGTTCCTACGAGCAGTACTTC; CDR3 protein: CASKSRQGSSYEQYF
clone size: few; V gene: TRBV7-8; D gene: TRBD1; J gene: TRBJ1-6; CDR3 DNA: TGTGCCAGCAGCGCCCTGACAGGGGGTGGTAATTCACCCCTCCACTTT; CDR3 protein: CASSALTGGGNSPLHF
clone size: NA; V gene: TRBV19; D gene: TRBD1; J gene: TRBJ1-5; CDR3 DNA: TGTGCCAGTAGTAAACCGGGACAGGGACCCAATAGCAATCAGCCCCAGCATTTT; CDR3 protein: CASSKPGQGPNSNQPQHF
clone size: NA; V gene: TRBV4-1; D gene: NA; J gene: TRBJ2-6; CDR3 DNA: TGCGCCAGCAGCCAAGAGGGACTCCAGGCCCTCGCTGGGGCCAACGTCCTGACTTTC; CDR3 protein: CASSQEGLQALAGANVLTF
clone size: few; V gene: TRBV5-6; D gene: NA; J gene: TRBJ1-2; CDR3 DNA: TGTGCCAGCAGCTTGGTGGGGCGCGCCTATGGCTACACCTTC; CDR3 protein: CASSLVGRAYGYTF
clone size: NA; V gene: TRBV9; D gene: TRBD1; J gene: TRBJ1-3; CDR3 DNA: TGTGCCAGCAGCGCCCCCGGGGACAGGTCCATGGTTGGAAACACCATATATTTT; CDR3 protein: CASSAPGDRSMVGNTIYF
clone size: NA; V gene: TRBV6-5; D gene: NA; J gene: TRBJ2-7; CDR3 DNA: TGTGCCAGCAGTTACTCTAGTGGGCGAACCTACGAGCAGTACTTC; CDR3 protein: CASSYSSGRTYEQYF
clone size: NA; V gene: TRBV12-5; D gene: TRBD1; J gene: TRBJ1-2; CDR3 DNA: TGTGCTAGTGGTCCCCCCTGGACAGGGGATGGCTACACCTTC; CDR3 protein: CASGPPWTGDGYTF
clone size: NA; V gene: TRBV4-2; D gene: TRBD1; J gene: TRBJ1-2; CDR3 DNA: TGTGCCAGCAGCCGTGGGACAGGGGAAGGTAGCTACACCTTC; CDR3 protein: CASSRGTGEGSYTF
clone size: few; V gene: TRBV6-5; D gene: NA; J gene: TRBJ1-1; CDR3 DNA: TGTGCCAGCAGAGAGTTCATGAACACTGAAGCTTTCTTT; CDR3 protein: CASREFMNTEAFF
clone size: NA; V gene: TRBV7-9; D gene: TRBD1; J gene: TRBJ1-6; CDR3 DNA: TGTGCCAGCAGCCCTCGTGTAGACAGGGACAATTCACCCCTCCACTTT; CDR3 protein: CASSPRVDRDNSPLHF
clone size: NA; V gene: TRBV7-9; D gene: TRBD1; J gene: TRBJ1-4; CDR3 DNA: TGTGCCAGCAGCTTAGGACAGGGCCTCGATGGTGAAAAACTGTTTTTT; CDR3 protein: CASSLGQGLDGEKLFF
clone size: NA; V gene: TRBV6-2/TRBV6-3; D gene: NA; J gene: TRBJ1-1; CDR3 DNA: TGTGCCAGCAGTTACCGCGGGAGAGGCACTGAAGCTTTCTTT; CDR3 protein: CASSYRGRGTEAFF
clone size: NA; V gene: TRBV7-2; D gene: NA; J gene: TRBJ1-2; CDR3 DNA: TGTGCCAGCAGCTTAGTAAGCGCTAACTATGGCTACACCTTC; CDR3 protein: CASSLVSANYGYTF
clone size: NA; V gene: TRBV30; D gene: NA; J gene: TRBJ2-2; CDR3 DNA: TGTGCCTGCCCCGTGGGGGGAATGTCCACCGGGGAGCTGTTTTTT; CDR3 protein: CACPVGGMSTGELFF
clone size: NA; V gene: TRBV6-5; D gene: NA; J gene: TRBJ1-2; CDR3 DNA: TGTGCCAGCAGACGGGGGGGCACGAAAGGCTACACCTTC; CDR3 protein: CASRRGGTKGYTF
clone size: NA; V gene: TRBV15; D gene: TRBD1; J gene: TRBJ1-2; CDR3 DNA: TGTGCCACCAGCAGAGGTGGGACAGGGGACGGTGGCTACACCTTC; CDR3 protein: CATSRGGTGDGGYTF
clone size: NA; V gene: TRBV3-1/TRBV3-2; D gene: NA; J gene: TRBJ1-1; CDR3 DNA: TGTGCCAGCAGCCAGCTGCAGGGGAACACTGAAGCTTTCTTT; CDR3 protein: CASSQLQGNTEAFF
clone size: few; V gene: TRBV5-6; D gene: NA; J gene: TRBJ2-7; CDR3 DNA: TGTGCCAGCAGCTTGGACAGGACCTACGAGCAGTACTTC; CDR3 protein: CASSLDRTYEQYF
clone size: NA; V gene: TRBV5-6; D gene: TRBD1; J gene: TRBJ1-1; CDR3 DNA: TGTGCCAGCAGCCCGGGACAGGGGGCTTACACTGAAGCTTTCTTT; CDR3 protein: CASSPGQGAYTEAFF
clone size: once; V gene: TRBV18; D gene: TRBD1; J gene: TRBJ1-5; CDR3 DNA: TGTGCCAGCTCACCCGGACAGGTCAATCAGCCCCAGCATTTT; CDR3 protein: CASSPGQVNQPQHF
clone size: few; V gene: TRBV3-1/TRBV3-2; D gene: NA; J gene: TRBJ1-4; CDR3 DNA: TGTGCTCTTAGGGGGACGGAGCGGGAAAAACTGTTTTTT; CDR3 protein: CALRGTEREKLFF
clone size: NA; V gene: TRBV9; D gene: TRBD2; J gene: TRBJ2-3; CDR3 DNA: TGTGCCAGCAGCCTCGGGACTAGCGGGGGGCTAACAGATACGCAGTATTTT; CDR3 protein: CASSLGTSGGLTDTQYF
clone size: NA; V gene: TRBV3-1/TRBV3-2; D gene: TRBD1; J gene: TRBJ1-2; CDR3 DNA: TGTGCCAGCAGCCAAGATCCAGGGGGCTATGGCTACACCTTC; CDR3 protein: CASSQDPGGYGYTF
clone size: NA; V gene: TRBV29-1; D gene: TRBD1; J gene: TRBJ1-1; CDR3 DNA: TGCAGCGCTCGGACAGGGACGGGGACTGAAGCTTTCTTT; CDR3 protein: CSARTGTGTEAFF
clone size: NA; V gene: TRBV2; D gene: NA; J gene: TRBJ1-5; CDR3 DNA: TGTGCCAGCAGTGGACAGGCAATTAGCAATCAGCCCCAGCATTTT; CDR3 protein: CASSGQAISNQPQHF
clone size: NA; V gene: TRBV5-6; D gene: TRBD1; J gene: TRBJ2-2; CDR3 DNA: TGTGCCAGCAGCTTGGGGACAGGGGGCCACGGGGAGCTGTTTTTT; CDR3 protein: CASSLGTGGHGELFF
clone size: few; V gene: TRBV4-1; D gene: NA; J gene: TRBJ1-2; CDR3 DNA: TGCGCCAGCAGCCAAGAGGTCGGAGGGCGCGGCTATGGCTACACCTTC; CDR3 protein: CASSQEVGGRGYGYTF
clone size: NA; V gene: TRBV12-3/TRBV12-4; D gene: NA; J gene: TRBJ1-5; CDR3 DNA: TGTGCCAGCAGTTTGAGTAGCAATCAGCCCCAGCATTTT; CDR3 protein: CASSLSSNQPQHF
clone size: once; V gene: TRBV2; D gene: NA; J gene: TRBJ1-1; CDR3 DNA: TGTGCCAGCGCGTTAAGAACTGAAGCTTTCTTT; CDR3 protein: CASALRTEAFF
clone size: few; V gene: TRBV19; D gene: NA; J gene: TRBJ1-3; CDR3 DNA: TGTGCCAGTAGGAAGGCGGACACCATATATTTT; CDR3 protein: CASRKADTIYF
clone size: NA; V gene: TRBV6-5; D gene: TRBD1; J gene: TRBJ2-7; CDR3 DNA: TGTGCCAGCAGTTACTCGGGACAGACCACCTACGAGCAGTACTTC; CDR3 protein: CASSYSGQTTYEQYF
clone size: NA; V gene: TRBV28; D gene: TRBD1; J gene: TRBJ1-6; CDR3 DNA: TGTGCCAGCAAACCCGGGACAGTCGATTCACCCCTCCACTTT; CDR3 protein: CASKPGTVDSPLHF